These 9 T cell receptor beta chains originate from one sample sequenced in a study of blood T cell repertoires in COVID-19 (TCRdb year 2020). The receptor library was made with the immunoSEQ multiplex PCR assay. The clones in this table, taken by TCRdb from immuneACCESS, are in-frame only. Not every clone is retained; where verified, under half of the shortfall comes from an unresolved V gene, and the cause of the rest is unknown. Here the sample has over 150,000 clones; 75% to 85% occur a single time. Approximately 13% of the sample is in the top ten clones. The specimen was peripheral blood. The source is a human donor in a cohort sampled during active COVID-19.

V and J are TRBV4-2 and TRBJ2-5; 8 bases agree with TRBD1. The CDR3 covers 16 residues. Germline V lookup: CDR1 LGHNA, CDR2 YNFKEQ. Trimming at V came to 1 base and at J to 1 base, leaving 5 bases not matched to a gene. This CDR3 reads CASSQVWTGIQETQYF. The CDR3 coding sequence is TGTGCCAGCAGCCAAGTGTGGACAGGGATCCAAGAGACCCAGTACTTC.

The chain recombines TRBV5-8 with TRBJ2-7, with a possible D match to TRBD1 (6 bases). This CDR3 contains 16 residues. V shed 0 bases and J shed 0 bases, with 13 bases lying between them. CDR1 is SGHTS and CDR2 is YDEGEE in the germline V gene. The CDR3 DNA sequence: TGTGCCAGCAGCTTGGTGGACAGCCCAAGCTCCTACGAGCAGTACTTC. Translating it yields CASSLVDSPSSYEQYF.

The rearrangement uses TRBV3-1 (or the pseudogene TRBV3-2) and TRBJ2-1, with D perhaps TRBD2 (6 bases). CDR3 length equals 15 residues. The V end lost 3 bases, the J end lost 4 bases, and 13 bases lay between the germline ends. CDR1 LGHDT and CDR2 YNNKEL come from the germline V gene (reference sequence). CDR3 coding DNA: TGTGCCAGCAGCCAGGGACTGTCTCTTTACAATGAGCAGTTCTTC. Translation gives CASSQGLSLYNEQFF.

The gene calls are TRBV19 and TRBJ1-5; D might be TRBD1 (6 bases). CDR3 length: 16 residues. The germline V gene has CDR1 LNHDA and CDR2 SQIVND (reference sequence). Trimming left V 3 bases short and J 0 bases short, with 12 bases between. The CDR3, as DNA: TGTGCCAGTAGTATCGTGACAGGTAATAGCAATCAGCCCCAGCATTTT. Encoded protein: CASSIVTGNSNQPQHF.

The V call is TRBV28, the J call TRBJ1-6, with a tentative D call TRBD1 (5 bases). Per the germline V gene, CDR1 is MDHEN and CDR2 is SYDVKM. V lost 7 bases and J lost 5, with 18 bases in between. The CDR3 has 16 amino acids. The CDR3 sequence is CASTWGGLGHNSPLHF. CDR3 nucleotides: TGTGCCAGCACCTGGGGGGGGTTGGGGCATAATTCACCCCTCCACTTT.

The rearrangement joins TRBV4-1 to TRBJ2-6, with 7 bases fitting TRBD1. The CDR3 runs to 17 residues. Germline values: CDR1 MGHRA, CDR2 YSYEKL. V lost 5 bases and J lost 0; bases outside the gene matches: 7. The CDR3 nucleotides are TGCGCCAGCAGCTCCGGGACAGCCTACTCTGGGGCCAACGTCCTGACTTTC. Translated: CASSSGTAYSGANVLTF.

The chain uses TRBV5-1 and TRBJ2-2; D gene ambiguous. This CDR3 has 12 amino acids. The germline V and J ends were trimmed by 1 base and 7 bases, with 5 bases remaining between them. Germline CDR1 SGHRS, CDR2 YFSETQ. DNA for the CDR3: TGCGCCAGCAGCTTGACTGGCGGGGAGCTGTTTTTT. This encodes CASSLTGGELFF.

This clone was seen a few times. V usage is TRBV7-2 and J usage is TRBJ2-5; a possible D gene is TRBD2 (6 bases). V lost 1 base to trimming and J lost 3 bases, with 12 bases between them. This CDR3 contains 15 residues. CDR1 and CDR2 from the germline V gene are SGHTA and FQGNSA. In nucleotides, the CDR3 is TGTGCCAGCAGCTTAGGAGGGCCGGGAGAAGAGACCCAGTACTTC. Amino acid sequence: CASSLGGPGEETQYF.

This clone is a singleton in its sample. As DNA, the CDR3 is TGTGCCAGCTCACCGCAGCGGGGCCAGGCGGATACGCAGTATTTT. This gives the protein CASSPQRGQADTQYF. This chain joins TRBV18 and TRBJ2-3; 7 nucleotides line up with TRBD2. Losses at the gene ends were 3 bases for V and 6 bases for J; bases not matched to a gene: 9. This CDR3 region has 15 residues. Germline assignment: CDR1 KGHSH and CDR2 LQKENI.